This T cell receptor (beta chain) comes out of a study of human T cells and chemical hapten exposure. On the study more broadly: Patients, predominantly female, presented with alopecia areata, totalis or universalis.

Study-level points and caveats: The study found that PT1 expanded TCR counts correlated positively with patch test score. No shift was seen in TCRs above 1 in 1000 frequency with DPC sensitization.

At least ten counts were recorded for this clonotype. Its antigen remains unidentified. Time point of the sample: patch test 2, 6 weeks after DPC sensitization. Treatment described: therapeutic diphenylcyclopropenone sensitization with weekly scalp DPC. The total RNA was obtained from whole blood that was not fractionated. MiXCR, applied by TCRdb to the RACE reads, yields one record per CDR3 protein. Here the sample spans around 130,000 distinct CDR3 sequences, roughly 12% being singletons. The CDR3 loop spans 14 amino acids. With 0 bases clipped from V and 8 bases from J, the junction kept 4 bases outside the gene matches. In germline, CDR1 is SGHKS, CDR2 YYEKEE (reference sequence).

The sequencing here drew on whole blood, taken in connection with sensitization to the hapten diphenylcyclopropenone (DPC). The sequence derives from a woman aged 50 to 65 with alopecia areata. Some clones in this sample may be carry-over from other donors' samples. The chain employs TRBV5-5 and TRBJ1-4, with TRBD1 matching 7 bases. CDR3 residues: CASSLVTGEEKLFF. DNA for the CDR3: TGTGCCAGCAGCTTGGTAACAGGGGAAGAAAAACTGTTTTTT.